This is a list of T cell receptor beta chains from one sample in a study of blood T cell repertoires in COVID-19. The method was immunoSEQ multiplex PCR; TCRdb's version includes in-frame clones alone and lacks a portion of them. The sample has about 440,000 clones, around 90% seen once. The sequenced sample was PBMCs or T cells enriched from blood (not recorded which). All receptors derive from a woman aged 18 to 35 with acute COVID-19. CDR3s include the opening cysteine and the closing phenylalanine or tryptophan. Fields, in order: J gene, V gene, CDR3 protein.

>TRBJ2-1|TRBV28
CASSQTSGNYNEQFF
>TRBJ1-5|TRBV29-1
CSIGQGRQPQHF
>TRBJ1-2|TRBV9
CASSEAGDRDYGYTF
>TRBJ2-1|TRBV5-5
CASSLEFVRANEQFF
>TRBJ2-7|TRBV7-2
CASKLFRDSPYEQYF
>TRBJ1-2|TRBV4-1
CASSQGPPGGEPPGYGYTF
>TRBJ1-6|TRBV12-3/TRBV12-4
CASNWGGGSPLHF
>TRBJ2-3|TRBV15
CATSRDRSGARGTQYF
>TRBJ2-7|TRBV2
CASRDVGQSYEQYF
>TRBJ1-2|TRBV18
CASSPTQGNYGYTF
>TRBJ1-1|TRBV6-5
CASSYSVNTEAFF
>TRBJ1-1|TRBV7-3
CASSLSAALNTEAFF
>TRBJ2-7|TRBV12-3/TRBV12-4
CASSMTSSYEQYF
>TRBJ1-5|TRBV27
CASSSSRQGNQPQHF
>TRBJ1-1|TRBV2
CADESGVILRNTEAFF
>TRBJ2-7|TRBV14
CASSQGGDTGTYEQYF
>TRBJ2-7|TRBV5-1
CASSLESGSNYEQYF
>TRBJ2-7|TRBV15
CATSGTGDYEQYF
>TRBJ2-7|TRBV27
CASSLGLASYEQYF
>TRBJ1-5|TRBV19
CASQGNSNQPQHF
>TRBJ2-7|TRBV30
CAWSGPSYEQYF
>TRBJ2-6|TRBV6-5
CASSYGHAGANVLTF
>TRBJ1-2|TRBV5-1
CASSWTGDYGYTF
>TRBJ2-3|TRBV7-2
CASSLQRGNTDTQYF
>TRBJ2-5|TRBV7-8
CASSLNGRQETQYF
>TRBJ1-4|TRBV15
CATSRDRRKNEKLFF
>TRBJ2-7|TRBV10-2
CASSEPGTGAHEQYF
>TRBJ1-2|TRBV6-1
CASREAGTGNYGYTF
>TRBJ2-7|TRBV2
CASRSSGSYEQYF
>TRBJ1-2|TRBV7-3
CASSLNGAGNHGYTF
>TRBJ2-3|TRBV24-1
CATGAADTQYF
>TRBJ2-1|TRBV4-3
CASSQHHGVRDINNEQFF
>TRBJ2-3|TRBV19
CASSPQGAREDTQYF